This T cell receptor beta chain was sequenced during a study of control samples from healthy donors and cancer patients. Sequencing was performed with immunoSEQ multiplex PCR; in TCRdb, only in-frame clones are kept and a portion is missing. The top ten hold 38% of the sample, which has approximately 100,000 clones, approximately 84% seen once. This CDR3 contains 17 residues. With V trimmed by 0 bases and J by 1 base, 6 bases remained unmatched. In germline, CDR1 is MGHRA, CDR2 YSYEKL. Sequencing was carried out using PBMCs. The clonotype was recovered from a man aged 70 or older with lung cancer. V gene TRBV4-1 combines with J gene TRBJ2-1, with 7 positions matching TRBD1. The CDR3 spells CASSQDRAGGSYNEQFF. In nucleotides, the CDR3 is TGCGCCAGCAGCCAAGATAGGGCAGGGGGTTCCTACAATGAGCAGTTCTTC.